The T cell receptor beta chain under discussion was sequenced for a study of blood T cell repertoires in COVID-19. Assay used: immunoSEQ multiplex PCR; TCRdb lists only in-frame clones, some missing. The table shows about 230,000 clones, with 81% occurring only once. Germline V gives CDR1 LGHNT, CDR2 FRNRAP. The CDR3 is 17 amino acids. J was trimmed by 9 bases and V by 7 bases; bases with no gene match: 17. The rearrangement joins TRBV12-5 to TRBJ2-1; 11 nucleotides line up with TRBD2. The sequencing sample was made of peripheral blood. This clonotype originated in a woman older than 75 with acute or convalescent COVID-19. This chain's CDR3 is CASATWGLAETHSEQFF. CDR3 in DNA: TGTGCTAGTGCCACCTGGGGACTAGCGGAAACCCACAGTGAGCAGTTCTTC. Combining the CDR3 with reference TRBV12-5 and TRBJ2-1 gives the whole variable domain DARVTQTPRHKVTEMGQEVTMRCQPILGHNTVFWYRQTMMQGLELLAYFRNRAPLDDSGMPKDRFSAEMPDATLATLKIQPSEPRDSAVYFCASATWGLAETHSEQFFGPGTRLTVL.